This is a list of T cell receptor beta chains from one sample in a study of blood T cell repertoires in COVID-19. Here immunoSEQ multiplex PCR was the method, and the copy in TCRdb shows in-frame clones only, minus some. Here the sample spans a few hundred thousand clones, roughly 89% being singletons. Source material: peripheral blood. These receptors were obtained from a woman in her thirties or forties with COVID-19, enrolled during active disease. Both conserved end residues are part of each CDR3. The D gene is left open where the match is weak. Clone size appears in some rows only: once, few, many, or a class for an expanded clone.

once TRBJ1-2 TRBV28 - TGTGCCAGCGGGGCAGGGGTATCTCATGGCTACACCTTC CASGAGVSHGYTF
- TRBJ1-5 TRBV9 - TGTGCCAGCAGCGTAGACGTAGATCAGCCCCAGCATTTT CASSVDVDQPQHF
few TRBJ2-7 TRBV6-5 TRBD1 TGTGCCAGCAGTCGACAGGGCGAGCAGTACTTC CASSRQGEQYF
- TRBJ1-6 TRBV19 TRBD1 TGTGCCAGTAGGGACAGGGGGGAATCACCCCTCCACTTT CASRDRGESPLHF
once TRBJ1-2 TRBV29-1 TRBD1 TGCAGCGTTGCAGGGGCAGGGGGCCGCGCTGGGGATGGCTACACCTTC CSVAGAGGRAGDGYTF
- TRBJ2-5 TRBV6-5 TRBD1 TGTGCCAGCAGAACGACAGGGTTCGGCCAAGAGACCCAGTACTTC CASRTTGFGQETQYF
- TRBJ1-1 TRBV14 TRBD1 TGTGCCAGCAGCCCCTGGGACAGGGGGGGGACTGAAGCTTTCTTT CASSPWDRGGTEAFF
- TRBJ2-5 TRBV18 - TGTGCCAGCTCACCGAGGGTTCACCAAGAGACCCAGTACTTC CASSPRVHQETQYF
- TRBJ2-2 TRBV7-2 TRBD2 TGTGCCAGCAACCCCCCGGGACTAGCCCCCACCGGGGAGCTGTTTTTT CASNPPGLAPTGELFF
- TRBJ1-6 TRBV28 TRBD1 TGTGCCAGCAGCTTGACAGGGGGTTCACCCCTCCACTTT CASSLTGGSPLHF
- TRBJ2-2 TRBV28 TRBD1 TGTGCCAGCAGTTTAAGGACAGGGGGAGGCGGGGAGCTGTTTTTT CASSLRTGGGGELFF
- TRBJ2-5 TRBV19 - TGTGCCAGTAGTACACAAGAGACCCAGTACTTC CASSTQETQYF
- TRBJ2-7 TRBV5-1 TRBD2 TGCGCCAGCAGCTTGGGAGGGCTAGCGGGAGGGCCTACCTACGAGCAGTACTTC CASSLGGLAGGPTYEQYF
- TRBJ1-1 TRBV6-1 - TGTGCCAGCAGTGAATCTGCAGGGGCAGTCGCTGAAGCTTTCTTT CASSESAGAVAEAFF
few TRBJ2-7 TRBV2 TRBD2 TGTGCCAGCAGTTTGCAGGGGCTAGCGGGAGTCTACGAGCAGTACTTC CASSLQGLAGVYEQYF
once TRBJ2-2 TRBV7-9 - TGTGCCAGCAGCTCAGGGGTAGTGATGCGGGAGCTGTTTTTT CASSSGVVMRELFF
- TRBJ2-3 TRBV4-1 TRBD1 TGCGCCAGCAGCCAAACCGGGACAGGGGCCAGCACAGATACGCAGTATTTT CASSQTGTGASTDTQYF
- TRBJ1-5 TRBV27 - TGTGCCAGCAGCCCGGGAGGGACCGGCAATCAGCCCCAGCATTTT CASSPGGTGNQPQHF
- TRBJ1-2 TRBV5-6 - TGTGCCAGCAGCTTGAACAGGCTAGCTAACTATGGCTACACCTTC CASSLNRLANYGYTF
once TRBJ2-1 TRBV5-1 TRBD1 TGCGCCAGCAAACGGGACAGGGGAAAGAATGAGCAGTTCTTC CASKRDRGKNEQFF
- TRBJ1-6 TRBV19 TRBD1 TGTGCCAGTATGCAGTCCCGGGACAGGGGGTATTCACCCCTCCACTTT CASMQSRDRGYSPLHF
- TRBJ1-6 TRBV3-1/TRBV3-2 - TGTGCCAGCAGCCATTTGGGGAGCTCCTATAATTCACCCCTCCACTTT CASSHLGSSYNSPLHF
- TRBJ1-4 TRBV28 - TGTGCCAGCAGTCTGGTCGGTGCAACTAATGAAAAACTGTTTTTT CASSLVGATNEKLFF
- TRBJ2-3 TRBV27 - TGTGCCAGCAGTTTGAAGGCAGCGGCCGTTTGGGCTAGCGGCACAGATACGCAGTATTTT CASSLKAAAVWASGTDTQYF
few TRBJ1-1 TRBV7-3 - TGTGCCAGCAGCTTAGGGCAGGGGTCTGAAGCTTTCTTT CASSLGQGSEAFF